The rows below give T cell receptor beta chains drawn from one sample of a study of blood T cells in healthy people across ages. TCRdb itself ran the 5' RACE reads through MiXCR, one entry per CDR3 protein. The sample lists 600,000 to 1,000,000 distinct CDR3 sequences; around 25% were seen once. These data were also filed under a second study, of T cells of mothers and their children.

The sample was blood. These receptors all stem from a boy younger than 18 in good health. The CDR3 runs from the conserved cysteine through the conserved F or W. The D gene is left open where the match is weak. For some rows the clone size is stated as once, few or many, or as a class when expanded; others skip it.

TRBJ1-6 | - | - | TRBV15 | TGTGCCACCAGCAGAGAACAGGGAGATTCACCCCTCCACTTT | CATSREQGDSPLHF
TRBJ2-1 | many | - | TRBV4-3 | TGCGCCAGCAGCCAAGATGGGACGAACTACAATGAGCAGTTCTTC | CASSQDGTNYNEQFF
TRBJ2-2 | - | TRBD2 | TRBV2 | TGTGCCAGTTCCTTACTAGCGGACACCGGGGAGCTGTTTTTT | CASSLLADTGELFF
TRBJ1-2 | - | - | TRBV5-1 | TGCGCCAGCAGCCCCCAACCGGAAGGGAATGGCTACACCTTC | CASSPQPEGNGYTF
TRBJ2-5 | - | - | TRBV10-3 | TGTGCCATCAGTGTTGAGGGGAGAGAGACCCAGTACTTC | CAISVEGRETQYF
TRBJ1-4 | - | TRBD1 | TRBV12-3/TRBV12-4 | TGTGCCAGCAGTTTTCGGACAGGGGGCCAAAAACTGTTTTTT | CASSFRTGGQKLFF
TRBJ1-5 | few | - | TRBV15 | TGTGCCACCAGCAGGGGTCGAGGGGGTCAGCCCCAGCATTTT | CATSRGRGGQPQHF
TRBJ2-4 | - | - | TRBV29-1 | TGCAGCGTTGTCCCCTCTGATAGGCGTGTGGTTCAGTACTTC | CSVVPSDRRVVQYF
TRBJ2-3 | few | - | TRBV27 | TGTGCCAGCAGTTTAATAGATTACACAGATACGCAGTATTTT | CASSLIDYTDTQYF
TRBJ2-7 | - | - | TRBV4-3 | TGCGCCAGCAGCCAGAGGGCCTCCTACGAGCAGTACTTC | CASSQRASYEQYF
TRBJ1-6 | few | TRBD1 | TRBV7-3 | TGTGCCAGCAGCTCCAGGGGACAGCAGAATTCACCCCTCCACTTT | CASSSRGQQNSPLHF
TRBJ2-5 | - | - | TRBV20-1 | TGCAGTGCTAGAGATTCACAGGGGAGGTTTCGGGAGACCCAGTACTTC | CSARDSQGRFRETQYF
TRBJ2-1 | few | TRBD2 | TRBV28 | TGTGCCAGCAGTTTTCTCAGCGGGAGCTACAATGAGCAGTTCTTC | CASSFLSGSYNEQFF
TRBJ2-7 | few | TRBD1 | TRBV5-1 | TGCGCCAGCCAGGACAGGGGAACCTACGAGCAGTACTTC | CASQDRGTYEQYF
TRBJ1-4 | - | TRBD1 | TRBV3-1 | TGTGCCAGCAGCCAGGCGACAGGGAATGAAAAACTGTTTTTT | CASSQATGNEKLFF
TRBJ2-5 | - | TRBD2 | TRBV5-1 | TGCGCCAGCAGCTTGGGGGTCGGGGGAGGGCACCAAGAGACCCAGTACTTC | CASSLGVGGGHQETQYF